One and the same sample provided the 8 T cell receptor beta chains below, sequenced in a study of cytomegalovirus exposure and HLA in healthy donors. The PCR ran on 60 Vbeta and 13 Jbeta primers. TCRdb keeps only in-frame clones here, not all; method: immunoSEQ multiplex PCR. The repertoire holds approximately 210,000 clones, with around 79% as singletons. Sequenced sample: PBMCs. The origin of the receptors is a woman aged 50 to 60 in good health and CMV-seronegative.

V gene TRBV6-5 combines with J gene TRBJ1-5; 7 bases are a match to TRBD1. Losses at the gene ends were 7 bases for V and 0 bases for J; bases not matched to a gene: 6. Per germline, CDR1 MNHEY and CDR2 SVGAGI. This CDR3 is built from 15 residues. The CDR3 protein is CASIWGQSSNQPQHF. The CDR3 DNA reads TGTGCCAGCATTTGGGGACAGTCTAGCAATCAGCCCCAGCATTTT.

The chain employs TRBV27 and TRBJ2-7, with 9 bases aligning to TRBD2. Trimming cost V 5 bases and J 2 bases; bases outside gene matches: 1. The CDR3 covers 13 residues. Germline CDR1 and CDR2: MNHEY and SMNVEV (reference sequence). CDR3 nucleotide sequence: TGTGCCAGCAGTAGCGGGAGGCCCTACGAGCAGTACTTC. Translating it yields CASSSGRPYEQYF.

V gene TRBV27 combines with J gene TRBJ1-4, with 7 bases that match TRBD1. V was clipped by 8 bases and J by 7 bases; unmatched bases: 7. Germline V gene data show CDR1 as MNHEY and CDR2 as SMNVEV (reference sequence). This CDR3 is built from 13 residues. CDR3 region: CASGRGLGEKLFF. CDR3 bases: TGTGCCAGCGGTAGGGGGCTCGGTGAAAAACTGTTTTTT.

The chain combines TRBV4-3 with TRBJ2-2, with 7 nucleotides matching TRBD1. This CDR3 contains 19 residues. Trimming removed 0 bases from V and 0 bases from J; junction bases left unmatched: 10. CDR1 and CDR2 from the germline V gene are LGHNA and YSLEER. The CDR3 sequence is CASSQDLAQGSSNTGELFF. The CDR3, as DNA: TGCGCCAGCAGCCAAGATTTAGCACAGGGGAGTTCGAACACCGGGGAGCTGTTTTTT.

This chain links TRBV15 with TRBJ2-7; 7 bases fit TRBD2. The trim removed 5 bases at V and 6 bases at J, leaving 10 bases unmatched. Germline CDR1 LNHNV, CDR2 YYDKDF (reference sequence). The CDR3 is 14 amino acids. The CDR3 loop is CATSGMGGGTEQYF. The DNA of the CDR3 is TGTGCCACCAGCGGGATGGGGGGAGGGACCGAGCAGTACTTC.

This chain uses TRBV7-2 with TRBJ1-1; D is uncertain. V lost 4 bases, J lost 1 base, and 7 bases lay in between. The CDR3 totals 13 residues. Per the germline V gene, CDR1 is SGHTA and CDR2 is FQGNSA. This CDR3 reads CASSSYTNTEAFF. CDR3 sequence (DNA): TGTGCCAGCAGCTCATACACGAACACTGAAGCTTTCTTT.

This clone was picked up a small number of times. The chain employs TRBV7-6 and TRBJ1-1; TRBD1 agrees at 11 bases. The CDR3 is made up of 16 amino acids. V lost 5 bases and J lost 3; bases outside the gene matches: 8. Germline V gene sequence: CDR1 SGHVS, CDR2 FNYEAQ. CDR3 amino acids: CASSPRTGGKYTEAFF. CDR3 in DNA: TGTGCCAGCAGCCCGAGGACAGGGGGCAAGTACACTGAAGCTTTCTTT. Combining the CDR3 with reference TRBV7-6 and TRBJ1-1 gives the whole variable domain GAGVSQSPRYKVTKRGQDVALRCDPISGHVSLYWYRQALGQGPEFLTYFNYEAQQDKSGLPNDRFSAERPEGSISTLTIQRTEQRDSAMYRCASSPRTGGKYTEAFFGQGTRLTVV.

This clone was picked up a small number of times. DNA for the CDR3: TGTGCCACCCTCGGGCAGGGGTCTGGCTACACCTTC. It encodes CATLGQGSGYTF. V is TRBV10-3 and J is TRBJ1-2; the D gene is possibly TRBD1 (6 bases). Germline CDR1 reads ENHRY; CDR2 reads SYGVKD. Trimming took 10 bases from V and 7 from J, leaving 16 bases between them. This CDR3 has 12 amino acids.